Sequencing of this TCR beta chain was carried out in a study of blood T cell repertoires in COVID-19 (dated by TCRdb to about 2020). Context from the whole study: Collaborator samples came from the United States, Italy and Spain and covered acute and convalescent phases of COVID-19. The prospective study material was composed of cDNA or gDNA derived from T cells, B-cell-depleted T cells, or PBMCs. Subjects who had been exposed to COVID-19, were actively infected with it, or had recovered from it provided the deeply sampled blood TCRbeta repertoires that made up the dataset. The samples were drawn from the first 160 participants of the ongoing ImmuneRACE study and from about 1,200 subjects provided by 6 global collaborators. A freely available public database, intended as a resource for researchers studying the immune response to SARS-CoV-2, is where the repertoires were released. HLA class I and class II types, where available, came from metadata supplied by the sample provider rather than from assay-based typing. A de-identified subject ID, COVID-19 status, age in years and sex were almost always included in the sample metadata.

Broad study findings and their caveats: How much clinical and demographic metadata was included differed by source and by participant, and the metadata was provided uncurated.

TCRbeta CDR3 regions were amplified from genomic DNA by means of the immunoSEQ Assay, a bias-controlled multiplex PCR. For the original study's pipeline: Nucleated cell counts per sample were estimated from amplification of reference gene primers within the assay. Sequence reads were collapsed and filtered to measure the absolute abundance of every unique TCRbeta CDR3 rearrangement. For each sample, productive Simpson clonality was calculated by taking the square root of Simpson's diversity index across productive rearrangements. The table was pulled from immuneACCESS by TCRdb, which kept in-frame rearrangements only. Such tables lose some clones; where checked, under half of the loss comes from unresolved V genes, and the rest has no known cause. For V, J and clone size, that table is used; D and trimming come from the DNA. The sample table shows 150,000 to 200,000 clones, and about 86% are seen once. Roughly 0.95% of the sample goes to the ten largest clones.

The CDR3 starts with the cysteine, ends with the phenylalanine, and has 14 residues. Only CDR3 DNA remains: 42 bases, in frame from the first base. CDR1 and CDR2, per the germline V gene (reference sequence), are MNHNY and SVGAGI. Compared with germline, V lacks 5 bases and J lacks 3 bases; bases without a gene match: 6. The collaborating institutions used their own protocols to collect whole blood in K2EDTA tubes. Collaborator samples were shipped for TCRbeta analysis as frozen whole blood, isolated PBMCs, or DNA extracted from either sample type. Worth noting for this clone: The antigen it recognizes is unknown. Per-base qualities were not stored, and no clone one base away is much larger.

This TCR derives from a man in his late teens or twenties with acute or convalescent COVID-19. The chain is assembled from TRBV6-6 and TRBJ1-2; 7 middle bases align to TRBD1. The specimen was peripheral blood. The DNA reads TGTGCCAGCAGTCCACAAACAGGGGACTATGGCTACACCTTC. This sequence encodes CASSPQTGDYGYTF.